These 19 T cell receptor beta chains share one sample of origin, sequenced in a study of T cell responses to AZD1222 COVID-19 vaccine. TCRdb's copy holds only in-frame clones and misses some; the assay was immunoSEQ multiplex PCR. The sample has 35,000 to 55,000 clones, more than 80% seen once. This specimen consisted of peripheral blood, obtained on day 0 of AZD1222 vaccination. These receptors were collected from an adult in good health.

This clone was counted once. The chain carries TRBV7-2 and TRBJ2-5; 7 bases align to TRBD2. Germline V gives CDR1 SGHTA, CDR2 FQGNSA. This CDR3 is built from 16 residues. V was pared by 0 bases and J by 5 bases, with 9 bases of the junction left unmatched. The CDR3 reads CASSLASLAERETQYF. The CDR3 nucleotides read TGTGCCAGCAGCTTAGCCTCTCTAGCGGAGAGGGAGACCCAGTACTTC.

The chain employs TRBV6-2 or TRBV6-3 and TRBJ1-5; no definite D call. Deletions cut 2 bases from V and 2 bases from J, with 10 bases between. Germline values: CDR1 MNHEY, CDR2 SVGEGT. The CDR3 is made up of 15 amino acids. CDR3 loop: CASSYVGGGNQPQHF. The CDR3 coding sequence is TGTGCCAGCAGTTACGTGGGAGGTGGCAATCAGCCCCAGCATTTT.

The CDR3 spells CASSLDHGTGDQPQHF. The CDR3 nucleotides read TGTGCCAGCAGCTTAGATCACGGGACAGGGGATCAGCCCCAGCATTTT. V gene TRBV11-3 combines with J gene TRBJ1-5; 10 bases are a match to TRBD1. With V trimmed by 0 bases and J by 5 bases, 4 bases remained unmatched. This CDR3 contains 16 residues. Germline V gene sequence: CDR1 SGHNT, CDR2 YENEEA. Variable domain in full (rest from reference TRBV11-3 and TRBJ1-5): EAGVVQSPRYKIIEKKQPVAFWCNPISGHNTLYWYLQNLGQGPELLIRYENEEAVDDSQLPKDRFSAERLKGVDSTLKIQPAELGDSAVYLCASSLDHGTGDQPQHFGDGTRLSIL.

V is TRBV12-3 or TRBV12-4 and J is TRBJ1-2; D gene ambiguous. With 4 bases removed from V and 8 bases from J, the gap between germline ends came to 11 bases. CDR3 length: 12 amino acids. CDR3 sequence reads: CASSSGSKGYTF. The DNA of the CDR3 is TGTGCCAGCAGTTCCGGGAGTAAGGGCTACACCTTC.

The gene calls are TRBV11-3 and TRBJ1-5; D not resolved. CDR1 and CDR2 (germline): SGHNT, YENEEA. V lost 1 base and J 0 bases, leaving 4 bases between the germline ends. This CDR3 region has 14 residues. The CDR3 sequence: CASSLGHSNQPQHF. The DNA for the CDR3 is TGTGCCAGCAGCTTAGGACATAGCAATCAGCCCCAGCATTTT.

The CDR3 sequence: CASSYTFMGRRVGNEQYF. The CDR3 DNA reads TGTGCCAGCAGTTACACTTTTATGGGGCGCCGGGTCGGGAACGAGCAGTACTTC. This rearrangement joins TRBV6-2 or TRBV6-3 to TRBJ2-7; D tentatively fits TRBD1 or TRBD2 (5 bases each). This CDR3 is 18 amino acids long. The V end was cut by 2 bases, the J end by 5 bases, with 25 bases between. Germline V gives CDR1 MNHEY, CDR2 SVGEGT.

The gene calls are TRBV19 and TRBJ1-1, with D perhaps matching TRBD1 (5 bases). Deletions cut 0 bases from V and 0 bases from J, with 5 bases between. Germline-derived CDR1 and CDR2 are LNHDA and SQIVND (reference sequence). The length of the CDR3 is 14 residues. CDR3 in DNA: TGTGCCAGTAGTATAGAGGGGGTGAACACTGAAGCTTTCTTT. Protein sequence: CASSIEGVNTEAFF.

V gene TRBV15 combines with J gene TRBJ2-3; D is unresolved. Germline loops: CDR1 LNHNV, CDR2 YYDKDF (reference sequence). The V and J ends lost 0 bases and 6 bases respectively, with 4 bases between them. CDR3 length equals 12 residues. CDR3 sequence: CATSRDSDTQYF. In DNA, the CDR3 is TGTGCCACCAGCAGAGATAGTGATACGCAGTATTTT.

V is TRBV7-2 and J is TRBJ2-6; D call uncertain. The CDR3 runs to 15 residues. V gave up 5 bases and J gave up 2 bases, with 10 bases separating them. Germline assignment: CDR1 SGHTA and CDR2 FQGNSA. The CDR3 DNA reads as TGTGCCAGCAGCCCTGTAAGGCCTGGGGCCAACGTCCTGACTTTC. Residues: CASSPVRPGANVLTF.

The rearrangement links TRBV6-5 to TRBJ2-1; D is perhaps TRBD1 or TRBD2 (5 bases each). There are 15 residues in the CDR3. Germline V CDR1 and CDR2: MNHEY, SVGAGI. The V end was cut by 4 bases, the J end by 7 bases, with 17 bases between. The CDR3 DNA follows: TGTGCCAGCAGTTCTCCCGGTGGGGGTCGGAATGAGCAGTTCTTC. It is translated as CASSSPGGGRNEQFF.

The gene calls are TRBV10-3 and TRBJ2-3; D uncertain. Trimming took 4 bases from V and 6 from J, leaving 8 bases between them. The CDR3 is 12 residues long. CDR1 ENHRY and CDR2 SYGVKD come from the germline V gene. Written as DNA, the CDR3 is TGTGCCATCAGTGGGGATCGGGATACGCAGTATTTT. Translated: CAISGDRDTQYF.

The chain links TRBV28 to TRBJ1-2, with 7 bases matching TRBD1. Germline values: CDR1 MDHEN, CDR2 SYDVKM. The CDR3 loop spans 15 amino acids. Unmatched junction bases numbered 14, after V lost 6 bases and J lost 7 bases. CDR3: CASRDWGQPARGYTF. The CDR3 coding sequence is TGTGCCAGCAGGGACTGGGGACAGCCTGCCCGTGGCTACACCTTC.

This clone was seen a few times. The chain recombines TRBV7-8 with TRBJ1-3; weak D call: TRBD1 (5 bases). The CDR3 is 16 residues long. The germline V and J ends were trimmed by 5 bases and 7 bases, with 21 bases remaining between them. Germline assignment: CDR1 SGHVS and CDR2 FQNEAQ. The CDR3 bases are TGTGCCAGCAGCCCCCCCGTGCAGGACACGACGAACACCATATATTTT. Translating gives CASSPPVQDTTNTIYF.

The chain employs TRBV15 and TRBJ2-1, with 8 bases aligning to TRBD2. The germline V gene encodes CDR1 LNHNV and CDR2 YYDKDF (reference sequence). This CDR3 has 15 residues. Unmatched junction bases numbered 2, after V lost 1 base and J lost 3 bases. The CDR3 DNA reads as TGTGCCACCAGCAGAGGGCGGGGGGACTACAATGAGCAGTTCTTC. It is translated as CATSRGRGDYNEQFF.

This clone turned up a few times. The rearrangement uses TRBV2 and TRBJ2-7; 8 bases agree with TRBD2. CDR3 size: 14 residues. The J segment lost 2 bases and the V segment lost 4 bases, leaving 4 bases of the junction unmatched. Germline lookup yields CDR1 SNHLY and CDR2 FYNNEI. The CDR3 region has the DNA TGTGCCAGCAGTGTCACGGGAGGGACCTACGAGCAGTACTTC. As protein: CASSVTGGTYEQYF. Complete variable domain (other parts from reference TRBV2 and TRBJ2-7): EPEVTQTPSHQVTQMGQEVILRCVPISNHLYFYWYRQILGQKVEFLVSFYNNEISEKSEIFDDQFSVERPDGSNFTLKIRSTKLEDSAMYFCASSVTGGTYEQYFGPGTRLTVT.

This clone was detected once. The rearrangement links TRBV28 to TRBJ1-3; the D gene is possibly TRBD1 (5 bases). Germline V gene sequence: CDR1 MDHEN, CDR2 SYDVKM. The length of the CDR3 is 12 residues. Trimming took 4 bases from V and 8 from J, leaving 9 bases between them. The CDR3 here is CASSSQGYTIYF. The CDR3 DNA sequence: TGTGCCAGCAGTTCCCAGGGTTACACCATATATTTT.

V usage is TRBV7-2 and J usage is TRBJ2-1, with D hard to call. Germline V gene data show CDR1 as SGHTA and CDR2 as FQGNSA. Trimming removed 1 base from V and 6 bases from J, with 7 bases in between. The CDR3 is made up of 13 amino acids. In DNA form, the CDR3 reads TGTGCCAGCAGCTTAGTAATCGCCAATGAGCAGTTCTTC. Translating it yields CASSLVIANEQFF.

This rearrangement joins TRBV6-6 to TRBJ1-1; the D gene is possibly TRBD1 (5 bases). CDR3 size: 14 residues. The V end was cut by 5 bases, the J end by 1 base, with 11 bases between. From germline, CDR1 is MNHNY and CDR2 SVGAGI (reference sequence). Here the CDR3 reads CASSAQTENTEAFF. The CDR3 DNA reads TGTGCCAGCAGTGCCCAGACAGAGAACACTGAAGCTTTCTTT.

This chain's CDR3 is CASSLTGNTEAFF. CDR3 nucleotide sequence: TGTGCCAGCAGTCTGACGGGGAACACTGAAGCTTTCTTT. The chain recombines TRBV27 with TRBJ1-1; D remains ambiguous. Per germline, CDR1 MNHEY and CDR2 SMNVEV (reference sequence). V lost 5 bases, J lost 1 base, and 8 bases lay in between. This CDR3 is 13 amino acids long.